A selection of T cell receptor beta chains follows, all from one sample in a study of blood T cells in healthy people across ages. TCRdb redid the calling of the 5' RACE reads with MiXCR, one entry per CDR3 protein. The sample has 710,000 or so distinct CDR3 sequences, 22% seen once. The source material was blood. The receptors here all came from a man aged 65-85 years in good health. The CDR3 runs from the conserved cysteine through the conserved F or W. D genes are given only for firm matches. A row's size may be missing; if present it is once, few, many or a size class.

CDR3 DNA	CDR3 protein	V gene	J gene	D gene	clone size
TGTGCCAGTGCCTACCGAGGTTTAGAGCAGTTCTTC	CASAYRGLEQFF	TRBV6-1	TRBJ2-1	.	.
TGTGCCAGCAGCTTATCTACTAGCGGGAAGGATACGCAGTATTTT	CASSLSTSGKDTQYF	TRBV13	TRBJ2-3	TRBD2	many
TGTGCCAGCAGCCCCCAGGGTATCAGCACAGATACGCAGTATTTT	CASSPQGISTDTQYF	TRBV7-2	TRBJ2-3	.	.
TGTGCCACCGCTAGGGGCCAAGAGACCCGGCTCTACTTC	CATARGQETRLYF	TRBV24-1	TRBJ2-5	.	.
TGTGCCAGCAGTGTGTGGGACACCCAGGGGGGCATTCAGTACTTC	CASSVWDTQGGIQYF	TRBV6-1	TRBJ2-4	.	.
TGTGCCAGCAGCCACACTAGCGGGGCCTACAATGAGCAGTTCTTC	CASSHTSGAYNEQFF	TRBV7-2	TRBJ2-1	TRBD2	few
TGTGCCAGCAGCTTTCCCCGGACAGGGGGCAACACCGGGGAGCTGTTTTTT	CASSFPRTGGNTGELFF	TRBV7-9	TRBJ2-2	TRBD1	few
TGTGCCAGCAGTGATGCAGGGGGAAGGAACGAGCAGTACTTC	CASSDAGGRNEQYF	TRBV6-1	TRBJ2-7	TRBD1	few
TGTGCCTCTCGCGTCCCGGGACTAGCGGGGGGTCACCACAATGAGCAGTTCTTC	CASRVPGLAGGHHNEQFF	TRBV30	TRBJ2-1	TRBD2	few
.	CASSSSGQAQETQYF	TRBV6-6	TRBJ2-5	.	.
TGTGCCACCAGTGGGCGGGGGCACCAAGAGACCCAGTACTTC	CATSGRGHQETQYF	TRBV24-1	TRBJ2-5	.	few